This TCR beta chain was sequenced for a study of shared clonotypes between healthy human individuals. Study overall: Plates per donor: three CD4 naive, three CD4 memory, two CD8 naive, one CD8 memory.

Study findings and constraints: Only blood was sampled, and tissue TCR repertoires likely differ from blood ones. Clonotypes shared by all four sorted-subset donors had higher generation probabilities than non-shared clonotypes.

Naive CD8 populations comprised CD45RO-negative cells positively selected for CCR7, excluding terminally differentiated effector memory CD45RA+ cells. Data came from immunoSEQ multiplex PCR; TCRdb stores just in-frame clones and leaves some out. Here the sample spans around 640,000 clones, roughly 95% being singletons. To note about this clone: The antigen is not known.

The TCR sequence derives from a woman aged 25 to 39 in good health. The sequenced sample consisted of naive CD8+ T cells sorted from blood.

CDR3 coding DNA: TGTGCCAGCAGCGGGCAGACAGATACGCAGTATTTT. Its protein product is CASSGQTDTQYF. The chain combines TRBV9 with TRBJ2-3; D is uncertain. The V gene's germline CDR1 is SGDLS and CDR2 YYNGEE. Trimming pared 3 bases from V and 3 bases from J, leaving 5 bases between. The CDR3 spans 12 residues.